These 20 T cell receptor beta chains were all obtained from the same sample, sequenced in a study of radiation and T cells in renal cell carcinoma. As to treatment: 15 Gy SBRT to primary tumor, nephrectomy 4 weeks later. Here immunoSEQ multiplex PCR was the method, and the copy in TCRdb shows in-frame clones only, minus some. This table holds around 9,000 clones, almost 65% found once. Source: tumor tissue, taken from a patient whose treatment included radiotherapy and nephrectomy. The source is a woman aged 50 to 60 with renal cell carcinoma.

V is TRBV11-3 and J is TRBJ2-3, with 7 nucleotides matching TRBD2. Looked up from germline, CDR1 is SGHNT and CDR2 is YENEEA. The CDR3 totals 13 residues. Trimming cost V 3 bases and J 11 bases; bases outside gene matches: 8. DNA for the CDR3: TGTGCCAGCAGCTTGGGGGTCGGGGGGAAGCAGTATTTT. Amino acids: CASSLGVGGKQYF. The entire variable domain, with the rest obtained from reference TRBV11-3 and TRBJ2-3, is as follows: EAGVVQSPRYKIIEKKQPVAFWCNPISGHNTLYWYLQNLGQGPELLIRYENEEAVDDSQLPKDRFSAERLKGVDSTLKIQPAELGDSAVYLCASSLGVGGKQYFGPGTRLTVL.

This CDR3 is CACNRDSGYGYTF. CDR3 nucleotides: TGTGCCTGTAACCGGGACAGCGGATATGGCTACACCTTC. This chain links TRBV30 with TRBJ1-2, with 7 positions matching TRBD1. The CDR3 runs to 13 residues. V lost 6 bases and J lost 5; bases outside the gene matches: 9. Germline V gene sequence: CDR1 GTSNPN, CDR2 SVGIG (reference sequence).

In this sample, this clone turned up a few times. CDR3 protein: CASSQGTSESYEQYF. As DNA, the CDR3 is TGTGCCAGCAGCCAAGGGACTAGCGAGTCCTACGAGCAGTACTTC. This chain uses TRBV4-2 with TRBJ2-7; TRBD2 aligns across 9 bases. V shed 1 base, J shed 1 base, and the junction held 2 bases outside the gene matches. The germline CDR1 and CDR2 sequences are LGHNA and YNFKEQ. CDR3 length: 15 residues.

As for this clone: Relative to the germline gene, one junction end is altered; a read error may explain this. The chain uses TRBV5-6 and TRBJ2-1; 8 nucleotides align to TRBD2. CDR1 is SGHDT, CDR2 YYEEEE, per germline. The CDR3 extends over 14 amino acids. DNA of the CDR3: TGTGCCAGCAGCTTGGGCGGGGGTAGCGGGGACTTGATCTTC. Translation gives CASSLGGGSGDLIF. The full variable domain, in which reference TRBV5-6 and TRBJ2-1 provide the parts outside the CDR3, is DAGVTQSPTHLIKTRGQQVTLRCSPKSGHDTVSWYQQALGQGPQFIFQYYEEEERQRGNFPDRFSGHQFPNYSSELNVNALLLGDSALYLCASSLGGGSGDLIFGPGTRLTVL.

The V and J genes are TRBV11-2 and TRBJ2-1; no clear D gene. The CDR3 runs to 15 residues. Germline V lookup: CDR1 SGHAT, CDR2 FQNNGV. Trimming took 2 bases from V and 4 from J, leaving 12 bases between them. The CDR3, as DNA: TGTGCCAGCAGCTTACTTCGGGCAGGTTACAATGAGCAGTTCTTC. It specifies CASSLLRAGYNEQFF.

DNA for the CDR3: TGTGCCAGCAGGGAGATAGGGGAGGTTGCAGATACGCAGTATTTT. It encodes CASREIGEVADTQYF. The V call is TRBV7-8, the J call TRBJ2-3; possible D gene TRBD2, 6 bases. The CDR3 is 15 amino acids. Germline CDR1 is SGHVS and CDR2 is FQNEAQ. Trimming removed 6 bases from V and 4 bases from J, with 17 bases in between.

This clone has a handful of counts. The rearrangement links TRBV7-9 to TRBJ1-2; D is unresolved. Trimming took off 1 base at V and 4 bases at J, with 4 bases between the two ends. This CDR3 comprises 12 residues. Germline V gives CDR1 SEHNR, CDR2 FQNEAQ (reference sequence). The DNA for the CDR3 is TGTGCCAGCAGCTTAGACCGCTATGGCTACACCTTC. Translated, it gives CASSLDRYGYTF.

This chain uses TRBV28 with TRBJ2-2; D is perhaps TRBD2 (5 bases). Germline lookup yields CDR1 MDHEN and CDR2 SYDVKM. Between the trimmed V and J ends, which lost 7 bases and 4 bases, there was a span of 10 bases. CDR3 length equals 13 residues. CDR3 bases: TGTGCCAGCATCCGGGGTATCACCGGGGAGCTGTTTTTT. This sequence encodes CASIRGITGELFF.

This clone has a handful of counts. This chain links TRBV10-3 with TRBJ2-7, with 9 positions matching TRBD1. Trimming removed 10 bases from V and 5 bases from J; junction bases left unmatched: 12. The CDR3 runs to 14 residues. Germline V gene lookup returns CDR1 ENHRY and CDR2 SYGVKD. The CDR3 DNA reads TGTGCCACGACACCCGGGACAGGGACGGACGAGCAGTACTTC. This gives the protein CATTPGTGTDEQYF.

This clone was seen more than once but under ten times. The CDR3 sequence is CASSSLRRGQYF. The CDR3 nucleotides are TGTGCCAGTAGTAGCCTGCGGCGCGGGCAGTACTTC. The V gene is TRBV19, the J gene TRBJ2-7; D not certain. This CDR3 comprises 12 residues. Germline CDR1 reads LNHDA; CDR2 reads SQIVND (reference sequence). V was clipped by 4 bases and J by 9 bases, with 13 bases between them.

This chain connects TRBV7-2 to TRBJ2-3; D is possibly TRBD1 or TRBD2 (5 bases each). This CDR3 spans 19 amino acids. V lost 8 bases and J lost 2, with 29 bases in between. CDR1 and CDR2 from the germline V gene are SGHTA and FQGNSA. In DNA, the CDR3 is TGTGCCAGCCCCAAAAGGGACCCAATTAAGGGGATTTACACAGATACGCAGTATTTT. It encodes CASPKRDPIKGIYTDTQYF.

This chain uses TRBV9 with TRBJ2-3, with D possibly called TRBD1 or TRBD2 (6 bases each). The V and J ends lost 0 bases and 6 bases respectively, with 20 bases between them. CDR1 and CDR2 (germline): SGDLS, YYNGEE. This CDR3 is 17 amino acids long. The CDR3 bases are TGTGCCAGCAGCGTAGAGGGGGGCTTGCTAGCCGGCGATACGCAGTATTTT. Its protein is CASSVEGGLLAGDTQYF.

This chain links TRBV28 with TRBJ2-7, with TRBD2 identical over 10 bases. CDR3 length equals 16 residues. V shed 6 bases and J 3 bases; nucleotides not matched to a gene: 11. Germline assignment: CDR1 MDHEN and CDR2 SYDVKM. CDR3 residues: CASRAAGLAKNYEQYF. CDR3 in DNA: TGTGCCAGCAGGGCGGCGGGACTAGCGAAAAACTACGAGCAGTACTTC.

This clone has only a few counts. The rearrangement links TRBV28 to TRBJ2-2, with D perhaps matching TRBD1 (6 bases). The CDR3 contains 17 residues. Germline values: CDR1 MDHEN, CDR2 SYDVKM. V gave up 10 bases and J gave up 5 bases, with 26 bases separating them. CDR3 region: CATFPEVTGPQTGELFF. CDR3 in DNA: TGTGCCACCTTCCCTGAGGTTACAGGGCCCCAAACCGGGGAGCTGTTTTTT.

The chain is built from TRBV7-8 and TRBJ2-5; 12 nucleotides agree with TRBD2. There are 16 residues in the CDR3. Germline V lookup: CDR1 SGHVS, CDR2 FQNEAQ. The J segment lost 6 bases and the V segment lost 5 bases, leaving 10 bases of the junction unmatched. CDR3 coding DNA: TGTGCCAGCAGCATTTCTAGCGGGGGGGAACAGAAGACCCAGTACTTC. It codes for CASSISSGGEQKTQYF.

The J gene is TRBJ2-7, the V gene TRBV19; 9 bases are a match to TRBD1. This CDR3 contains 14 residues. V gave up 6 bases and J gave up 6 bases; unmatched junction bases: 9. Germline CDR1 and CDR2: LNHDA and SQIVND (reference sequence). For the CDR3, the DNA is TGTGCCAGTAGCCGGACAGGGGAAGGGGCCGAGCAGTACTTC. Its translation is CASSRTGEGAEQYF.

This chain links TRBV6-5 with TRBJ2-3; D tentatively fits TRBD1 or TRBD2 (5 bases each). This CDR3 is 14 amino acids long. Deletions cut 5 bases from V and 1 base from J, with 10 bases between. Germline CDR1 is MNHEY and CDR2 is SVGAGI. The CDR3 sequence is CASSQGEGTDTQYF. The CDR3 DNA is TGTGCCAGCAGTCAGGGAGAAGGCACAGATACGCAGTATTTT.

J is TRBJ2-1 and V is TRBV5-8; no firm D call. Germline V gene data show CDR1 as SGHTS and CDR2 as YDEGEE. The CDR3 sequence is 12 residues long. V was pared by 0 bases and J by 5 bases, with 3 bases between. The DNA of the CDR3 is TGTGCCAGCAGCTTGGTCGACAATGAGCAGTTCTTC. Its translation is CASSLVDNEQFF.

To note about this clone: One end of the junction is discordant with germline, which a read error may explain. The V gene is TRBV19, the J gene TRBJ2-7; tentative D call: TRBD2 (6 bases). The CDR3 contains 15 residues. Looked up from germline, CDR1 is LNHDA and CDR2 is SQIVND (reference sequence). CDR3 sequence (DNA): TGTGCGAGTAAAAGGCTCGCTGGCGGGGACTACGAGCAGTACTTC. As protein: CASKRLAGGDYEQYF.

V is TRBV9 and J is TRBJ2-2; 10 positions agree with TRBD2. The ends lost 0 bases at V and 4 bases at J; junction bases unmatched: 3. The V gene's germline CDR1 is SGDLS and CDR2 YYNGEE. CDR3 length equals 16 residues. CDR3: CASSVGSGRATGELFF. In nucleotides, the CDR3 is TGTGCCAGCAGCGTAGGGAGCGGGAGGGCCACCGGGGAGCTGTTTTTT.